These T cell receptor beta chains were read from a single sample in a study of CD8+ T cells in alopecia areata. Here immunoSEQ multiplex PCR was the method, and the copy in TCRdb shows in-frame clones only, minus some. The table lists some 95,000 clones, about 44% of them singletons. Sequences were derived from CD8+ T cells sorted from blood, sampled at week 24, from a patient treated with tofacitinib. These receptors came from a human donor with alopecia areata. The CDR3 runs from the conserved cysteine through the conserved F or W. A D gene is named only where the DNA matches it firmly. Clone size is not always given. Where it is, it says once, few, many or a class for expanded clones.

j_gene	v_gene	d_gene	abundance	CDR3nt	CDR3aa
TRBJ1-2	TRBV9	.	.	TGTGCCAGCAGCCCCGGGACAACAGCTAACTATGGCTACACCTTC	CASSPGTTANYGYTF
TRBJ2-7	TRBV9	.	.	TGTGCCAGCAGCGTAGAGGGGAGACAGAACGACGAGCAGTACTTC	CASSVEGRQNDEQYF
TRBJ2-2	TRBV29-1	TRBD1	few	TGCAGCGCTGTAACAGGGGGATGGACCCTTAACGCCGGGGAGCTGTTTTTT	CSAVTGGWTLNAGELFF
TRBJ2-2	TRBV5-4	TRBD2	few	TGTGCCAGCAGCACGTTAGCGGGACCCACCGGGGAGCTGTTTTTT	CASSTLAGPTGELFF
TRBJ2-7	TRBV2	TRBD1	few	TGTGCCAGCAGTGGACAGGGCCCCCGCAACTACGAGCAGTACTTC	CASSGQGPRNYEQYF
TRBJ1-5	TRBV6-5	.	.	TGTGCCAGCAGCCCTTTCGCTGTAGGACCTCAGCCCCAGCATTTT	CASSPFAVGPQPQHF
TRBJ2-2	TRBV19	.	.	TGTGCCAGTAGTATAGCCGGGTCGTCCGGGGAGCTGTTTTTT	CASSIAGSSGELFF
TRBJ1-2	TRBV27	.	.	TGTGCCAGCAGGCCCACAGGGAGCTCGCACTATGGCTACACCTTC	CASRPTGSSHYGYTF
TRBJ2-5	TRBV7-2	TRBD2	.	TGTGCCAGCAGCATCACCGGGACTACCGGAGAGACCCAGTACTTC	CASSITGTTGETQYF
TRBJ1-2	TRBV18	.	.	TGTGCCAGCTCAACGGCACCAAGGGACTATGAGGCTAGCTACACCTTC	CASSTAPRDYEASYTF
TRBJ2-7	TRBV30	.	.	TGTGCCTGGAGTGGCATTGACCCGGGGGAGCAGTACTTC	CAWSGIDPGEQYF
TRBJ2-3	TRBV6-1	.	few	TGTGCCAGCAGTTTAGAATCAGGGGGCACAGATACGCAGTATTTT	CASSLESGGTDTQYF
TRBJ1-2	TRBV7-9	TRBD1	.	TGTGCCAGCAGCTTCGTCAGGGGGGAAAATGGCTACACCTTC	CASSFVRGENGYTF
TRBJ2-7	TRBV5-6	TRBD1	few	TGTGCCAGCAGCTCCGGGACAGGAACCTACGAGCAGTACTTC	CASSSGTGTYEQYF
TRBJ2-5	TRBV9	TRBD2	.	TGTGCCAGCAGCGTAGCTAACGGGAGGGGGGAGACCCAGTACTTC	CASSVANGRGETQYF
TRBJ2-1	TRBV29-1	TRBD1	.	TGCAGCGGCCGTCGACAGGGTGTCCCCAATGAGCAGTTCTTC	CSGRRQGVPNEQFF
TRBJ2-1	TRBV4-1	TRBD2	.	TGCGCCAGCAGTGCGCAGCGGGAGGACAATGAGCAGTTCTTC	CASSAQREDNEQFF
TRBJ1-2	TRBV4-1	.	.	TGCGCCAGCAGCCAAGACCAGGGGACCTCCTATGGCTACACCTTC	CASSQDQGTSYGYTF
TRBJ2-1	TRBV13	TRBD1	.	TGTGCCAGCAGCTGGACGGGACAGGGTATCAATGAGCAGTTCTTC	CASSWTGQGINEQFF
TRBJ1-3	TRBV7-9	.	few	TGTGCCAGCCAGCTGGGAAACACCATATATTTT	CASQLGNTIYF
TRBJ2-3	TRBV11-2	.	few	TGTGCCAGCAGCACCCCGGTTGGGGGAACAGATACGCAGTATTTT	CASSTPVGGTDTQYF
TRBJ2-7	TRBV15	TRBD2	.	TGTGCCACCAGCAACTTAGCGGGATTGATCTACGAGCAGTACTTC	CATSNLAGLIYEQYF
TRBJ2-7	TRBV28	TRBD2	.	TGTGCCATCCAGGGAGGGAGAGCCTACGAGCAGTACTTC	CAIQGGRAYEQYF
TRBJ2-5	TRBV5-4	.	once	TGTGCCAGCAGCTTCGGACACCCAGGGTCCCAGTACTTC	CASSFGHPGSQYF
TRBJ2-5	TRBV4-1	.	.	TGCGCCAGCAGCCAAGAACCGGGGGTGTTTGAGACCCAGTACTTC	CASSQEPGVFETQYF
TRBJ2-5	TRBV29-1	.	few	TGCAGCGCTCCCCTGGGGGACACAAAAGAGACCCAGTACTTC	CSAPLGDTKETQYF
TRBJ1-1	TRBV7-9	TRBD1	.	TGTGCCAGCAGCTCGGGGACAGGGGGCGACCTTGAAGCTTTCTTT	CASSSGTGGDLEAFF
TRBJ2-5	TRBV5-1	TRBD2	.	TGCGCCAGCACCCCGGGAGGCGGAGGGGAGACCCAGTACTTC	CASTPGGGGETQYF
TRBJ1-2	TRBV27	TRBD1	.	TGTGCCAGCAGTTCACCCCAAAGGGGGCACTATGGCTACACCTTC	CASSSPQRGHYGYTF
TRBJ2-6	TRBV2	.	few	TGTGCCAGCTGGGACATCCTCTCTGGGGCCAACGTCCTGACTTTC	CASWDILSGANVLTF
TRBJ1-2	TRBV30	.	.	TGTGCCTGGAGTGTAAATCCAGAAGTCTATGGCTACACCTTC	CAWSVNPEVYGYTF
TRBJ2-6	TRBV28	.	.	TGTGCCAGCAGTTTACTTGCGTCTGGGGCCAACGTCCTGACTTTC	CASSLLASGANVLTF